This T cell receptor beta chain was sequenced in a study of T cell responses to AZD1222 COVID-19 vaccine. This clone was detected only once. What it recognizes is unknown. General observations from the study: No repertoire was sampled before or during the peak T cell response, only after it.

Using immunoSEQ multiplex PCR, the repertoire was profiled, and TCRdb retains in-frame clones only, with some absent. The sample consists of 160,000 or so clones, about 91% of them appearing once. The CDR3 contains 13 residues. V gave up 5 bases and J gave up 7 bases, with 14 bases separating them. Germline loops: CDR1 MNHEY, CDR2 SVGAGI. The chain couples TRBV6-5 to TRBJ1-1; D possibly corresponds to TRBD1 (5 bases). This receptor was identified in an adult who received the AZD1222 COVID-19 vaccine. Material: peripheral blood, obtained 28 days after the second AZD1222 dose. The CDR3 sequence is CASSPRGVFEAFF. The CDR3 DNA sequence: TGTGCCAGCAGTCCCCGGGGGGTGTTTGAAGCTTTCTTT.